This T cell receptor (beta chain) came from a study of blood T cell repertoires in COVID-19. Adults between about 18 and 89 years of age took part from approximately 24 US areas. Cohorts were determined from participant-reported clinical history. Recovery meant two consecutive negative NP/OP PCR tests, professional clearance, or resolved symptoms. Here immunoSEQ multiplex PCR was the method, and the copy in TCRdb shows in-frame clones only, minus some. Here the sample spans a few hundred thousand clones, approximately 90% being singletons. The CDR3 runs 14 residues. Germline CDR1 SEHNR, CDR2 FQNEAQ (reference sequence). The V end lost 3 bases, the J end lost 4 bases, and 12 bases lay between the germline ends.

This chain joins TRBV7-9 and TRBJ1-2; TRBD1 is a possible D gene (6 bases). The TCR originated in a woman aged 40 to 50 who had recovered from COVID-19. The sequenced material came from PBMCs or T cells enriched from blood (not recorded which). The CDR3 bases are TGTGCCAGCAGCTTTAGGACAGCTCTCTATGGCTACACCTTC. Residues: CASSFRTALYGYTF.